This T cell receptor beta chain stems from a study of blood T cells in healthy people across ages. This clonotype was recorded only once. Its antigen is unidentified. The germline gives CDR1 LNHDA, CDR2 SQIVND (reference sequence). The V gene lost 5 bases and the J gene lost 11 bases, with 15 bases spanning the gap. The CDR3 consists of 12 residues. A J-beta primer mix and a sample-barcoded 5' primer were used in a second PCR of roughly 7 to 12 cycles. Every single cDNA molecule received a tag from a template-switch adaptor with 12 random nucleotides. One entry per CDR3 protein, called by TCRdb with MiXCR from the 5' RACE reads. This table holds more than 900,000 distinct CDR3 sequences, just under 30% found once. Findings and limits, study-wide: Naive T cell percentage by flow cytometry tracked strongly with beta diversity. Per million T cells, TCR beta diversity dropped roughly linearly as age increased.

These data were likewise used in another study, on T cells of mothers and their children.

Sequencing was performed on blood. The chain carries TRBV19 and TRBJ2-5; D is perhaps TRBD2 (6 bases). This receptor was obtained from a woman in her thirties or forties in good health. The CDR3 DNA follows: TGTGCCAGTAGTTCCTCGGGCGGGGTGCAGTACTTC. Residues: CASSSSGGVQYF. Based on the CDR3 plus reference TRBV19 and TRBJ2-5, the full variable domain is DGGITQSPKYLFRKEGQNVTLSCEQNLNHDAMYWYRQDPGQGLRLIYYSQIVNDFQKGDIAEGYSVSREKKESFPLTVTSAQKNPTAFYLCASSSSGGVQYFGPGTRLLVL.